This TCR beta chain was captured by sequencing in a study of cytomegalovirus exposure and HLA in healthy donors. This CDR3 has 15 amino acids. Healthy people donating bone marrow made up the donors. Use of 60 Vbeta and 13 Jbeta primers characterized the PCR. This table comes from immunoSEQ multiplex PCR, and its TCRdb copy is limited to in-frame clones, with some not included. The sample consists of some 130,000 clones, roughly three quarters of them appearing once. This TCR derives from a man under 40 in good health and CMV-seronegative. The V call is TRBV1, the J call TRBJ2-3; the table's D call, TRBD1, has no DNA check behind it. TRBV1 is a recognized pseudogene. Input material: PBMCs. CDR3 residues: CTSRGGTGVTDTQYF. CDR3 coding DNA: TGCACCAGTCGAGGGGGGACAGGGGTTACAGATACGCAGTATTTT.